Listed below are T cell receptor beta chains from one sample, sequenced in a study of blood T cell repertoires in COVID-19. The protocol was immunoSEQ multiplex PCR, while the TCRdb copy is restricted to in-frame clones and leaves out a portion. The sample records about 160,000 clones, approximately 82% being singletons. Specimen: peripheral blood. These receptors were collected from a woman aged 40 to 49 with COVID-19, enrolled during active disease. Each CDR3 is given with its conserved first and last residue. The D gene is left open where the match is weak. Clone size appears in some rows only: once, few, many, or a class for an expanded clone.

d_call: .
v_call: TRBV12-3/TRBV12-4
j_call: TRBJ1-5
clone_size: once
cdr3_nt: TGTGCCAGCAGTTTAACAGGGCATCAGCCCCAGCATTTT
cdr3_aa: CASSLTGHQPQHF

d_call: .
v_call: TRBV4-2
j_call: TRBJ2-1
clone_size: .
cdr3_nt: TGTGCCAGCAGCCAAAACAGAGGGTACCAAAATGAGCAGTTCTTC
cdr3_aa: CASSQNRGYQNEQFF

d_call: TRBD2
v_call: TRBV3-1/TRBV3-2
j_call: TRBJ2-7
clone_size: .
cdr3_nt: TGTGCCAGCAGCCAAGATCATGGGCTAGCGGGAGACGAGCAGTACTTC
cdr3_aa: CASSQDHGLAGDEQYF

d_call: .
v_call: TRBV6-1
j_call: TRBJ2-2
clone_size: .
cdr3_nt: TGTGCCAGCAGTGAAATGATCGCTTCGGCCGGGGAGCTGTTTTTT
cdr3_aa: CASSEMIASAGELFF

d_call: .
v_call: TRBV3-1/TRBV3-2
j_call: TRBJ2-1
clone_size: .
cdr3_nt: TGTGCCAGCAGCCAAGCCTTCAATGAGCAGTTCTTC
cdr3_aa: CASSQAFNEQFF

d_call: .
v_call: TRBV7-3
j_call: TRBJ2-7
clone_size: .
cdr3_nt: TGTGCCAGCAGCTTGGGCCCACGCTACGAGCAGTACTTC
cdr3_aa: CASSLGPRYEQYF

d_call: TRBD1
v_call: TRBV29-1
j_call: TRBJ2-5
clone_size: .
cdr3_nt: TGCAGCGGTCTCGGGACAGCAGAGACCCAGTACTTC
cdr3_aa: CSGLGTAETQYF

d_call: TRBD1
v_call: TRBV3-1/TRBV3-2
j_call: TRBJ1-5
clone_size: .
cdr3_nt: TGTGCCAGCAGCCATGGACAGGGGTACAATCAGCCCCAGCATTTT
cdr3_aa: CASSHGQGYNQPQHF

d_call: .
v_call: TRBV3-1/TRBV3-2
j_call: TRBJ2-3
clone_size: .
cdr3_nt: TGTGCCAGCAGCCAAGTAACGACAGGCACAGATACGCAGTATTTT
cdr3_aa: CASSQVTTGTDTQYF

d_call: .
v_call: TRBV29-1
j_call: TRBJ2-5
clone_size: once
cdr3_nt: TGCAGCGTTGAAGATTTAGAAGGGGAGGCTCAAGAGACCCAGTACTTC
cdr3_aa: CSVEDLEGEAQETQYF

d_call: .
v_call: TRBV30
j_call: TRBJ2-7
clone_size: once
cdr3_nt: TGTGCCTGGAGTGGGGGGGGCCGGTCATACGAGCAGTACTTC
cdr3_aa: CAWSGGGRSYEQYF

d_call: .
v_call: TRBV7-3
j_call: TRBJ2-6
clone_size: .
cdr3_nt: TGTGCCAGCAGCTTCGGATCCAGGCCAATCTCTGGGGCCAACGTCCTGACTTTC
cdr3_aa: CASSFGSRPISGANVLTF

d_call: .
v_call: TRBV9
j_call: TRBJ1-3
clone_size: .
cdr3_nt: TGTGCCAGCAGCGCCTCTGGGGCGTCTGGAAACACCATATATTTT
cdr3_aa: CASSASGASGNTIYF

d_call: TRBD1
v_call: TRBV29-1
j_call: TRBJ1-1
clone_size: once
cdr3_nt: TGCAGCGTTGGGAGGACAGGGGGGCCGAACACTGAAGCTTTCTTT
cdr3_aa: CSVGRTGGPNTEAFF

d_call: .
v_call: TRBV28
j_call: TRBJ1-2
clone_size: .
cdr3_nt: TGTGCCAGCAGTCCGACTTCGCTCTATGGCTACACCTTC
cdr3_aa: CASSPTSLYGYTF

d_call: TRBD1
v_call: TRBV6-6
j_call: TRBJ1-3
clone_size: few
cdr3_nt: TGTGCCAGCCTGGGACAGGGTCCTGGAAACACCATATATTTT
cdr3_aa: CASLGQGPGNTIYF

d_call: .
v_call: TRBV18
j_call: TRBJ1-4
clone_size: .
cdr3_nt: TGTGCCAGCTCACCCTGGGGAGGAGTTAATGAAAAACTGTTTTTT
cdr3_aa: CASSPWGGVNEKLFF

d_call: TRBD1
v_call: TRBV5-8
j_call: TRBJ1-4
clone_size: .
cdr3_nt: TGTGCCAGCAGCTTACAGGGGAGGACTAATGAAAAACTGTTTTTT
cdr3_aa: CASSLQGRTNEKLFF

d_call: TRBD1
v_call: TRBV2
j_call: TRBJ2-6
clone_size: .
cdr3_nt: TGTGCCAGCAGCCGCTCAGGGGGCAAGCTTTTGGGGGCCAACGTCCTGACTTTC
cdr3_aa: CASSRSGGKLLGANVLTF

d_call: TRBD1
v_call: TRBV12-3/TRBV12-4
j_call: TRBJ1-1
clone_size: .
cdr3_nt: TGTGCCAGCAGTTTAGGGACAGGGGATTATTTCTTT
cdr3_aa: CASSLGTGDYFF

d_call: .
v_call: TRBV15
j_call: TRBJ1-1
clone_size: .
cdr3_nt: TGTGCCACCGGTCGAGGCAACTTGAACACTGAAGCTTTCTTT
cdr3_aa: CATGRGNLNTEAFF

d_call: TRBD1
v_call: TRBV5-4
j_call: TRBJ1-6
clone_size: .
cdr3_nt: TGTGCCAGCAGCTCGGCCGGGACAGCACCCCTCCACTTT
cdr3_aa: CASSSAGTAPLHF

d_call: TRBD2
v_call: TRBV29-1
j_call: TRBJ2-3
clone_size: .
cdr3_nt: TGCAGCGTGTGGCGGCGGGAGGGCCTTAGTGATACGCAGTATTTT
cdr3_aa: CSVWRREGLSDTQYF

d_call: TRBD2
v_call: TRBV28
j_call: TRBJ2-1
clone_size: once
cdr3_nt: TGTGCCAGCAGTTTATGGGGACTAGCGGGCTATGAGCAGTTCTTC
cdr3_aa: CASSLWGLAGYEQFF

d_call: TRBD1
v_call: TRBV6-5
j_call: TRBJ1-4
clone_size: .
cdr3_nt: TGTGCCAGCAGTAACGGACAGGCAACTAATGAAAAACTGTTTTTT
cdr3_aa: CASSNGQATNEKLFF

d_call: .
v_call: TRBV3-1/TRBV3-2
j_call: TRBJ2-3
clone_size: .
cdr3_nt: TGTGCCAGCAGCCCCTCTAGTATGGCAGATACGCAGTATTTT
cdr3_aa: CASSPSSMADTQYF

d_call: TRBD2
v_call: TRBV10-1
j_call: TRBJ2-5
clone_size: .
cdr3_nt: TGCGCCAGCAGTGACCAAGCGGGGGAAGGACAAGAGACCCAGTACTTC
cdr3_aa: CASSDQAGEGQETQYF

d_call: .
v_call: TRBV7-3
j_call: TRBJ2-2
clone_size: .
cdr3_nt: TGTGCCAGCAGCGTAGGAATGGGAGTCGGGACCGGGGAGCTGTTTTTT
cdr3_aa: CASSVGMGVGTGELFF

d_call: TRBD2
v_call: TRBV27
j_call: TRBJ2-5
clone_size: few
cdr3_nt: TGTGCCAGCAGTTTGGAGGTGGGAGGGCCACACTTC
cdr3_aa: CASSLEVGGPHF

d_call: TRBD2
v_call: TRBV7-3
j_call: TRBJ2-1
clone_size: .
cdr3_nt: TGTGCCAGCAGCCCTAACCCACGATCTAGCGGGAGGGGCAATGAGCAGTTCTTC
cdr3_aa: CASSPNPRSSGRGNEQFF

d_call: .
v_call: TRBV21-1
j_call: TRBJ2-7
clone_size: once
cdr3_nt: TGTGCCAGCAGCAAAACCCAGGGTGTCCACGAGCAGTACTTC
cdr3_aa: CASSKTQGVHEQYF

d_call: .
v_call: TRBV15
j_call: TRBJ2-3
clone_size: once
cdr3_nt: TGTGCCACCAAACAGGGAATCACAGATACGCAGTATTTT
cdr3_aa: CATKQGITDTQYF

d_call: .
v_call: TRBV5-1
j_call: TRBJ1-6
clone_size: once
cdr3_nt: TGCGCCAGCAGCGCCTCGGACAGAATCCCCTCCTATAATTCACCCCTCCACTTT
cdr3_aa: CASSASDRIPSYNSPLHF

d_call: TRBD1
v_call: TRBV5-5
j_call: TRBJ1-2
clone_size: .
cdr3_nt: TGTGCCAGCAGCTTGGCCTGGACAGGGAACTATGGCTACACCTTC
cdr3_aa: CASSLAWTGNYGYTF

d_call: TRBD1
v_call: TRBV2
j_call: TRBJ2-1
clone_size: .
cdr3_nt: TGTGCCAGCAGTGGACAGGGGGCGAATTACAATGAGCAGTTCTTC
cdr3_aa: CASSGQGANYNEQFF

d_call: TRBD2
v_call: TRBV5-5
j_call: TRBJ2-3
clone_size: few
cdr3_nt: TGTGCCAGCAGCCTCATACCCGGGACTAGGGGTAGCACAGATACGCAGTATTTT
cdr3_aa: CASSLIPGTRGSTDTQYF

d_call: .
v_call: TRBV2
j_call: TRBJ2-7
clone_size: .
cdr3_nt: TGTGCAACCAAAACCTGGGGGGACCCGGGAACCTACGAGCAGTACTTC
cdr3_aa: CATKTWGDPGTYEQYF

d_call: .
v_call: TRBV30
j_call: TRBJ2-3
clone_size: .
cdr3_nt: TGTGCCTGGAGTCTAAGCCCGGGTACGCAGTATTTT
cdr3_aa: CAWSLSPGTQYF

d_call: TRBD2
v_call: TRBV4-1
j_call: TRBJ2-1
clone_size: .
cdr3_nt: TGCGCCAGCAGCCAAGGGATGCTAGGCGGGGGTGCATATGGGCAGTTCTTC
cdr3_aa: CASSQGMLGGGAYGQFF

d_call: .
v_call: TRBV15
j_call: TRBJ1-2
clone_size: .
cdr3_nt: TGTGCCACCAGCAGAGAGGGTTTGGGCCAGGGTCATGGCTACACCTTC
cdr3_aa: CATSREGLGQGHGYTF

d_call: .
v_call: TRBV6-5
j_call: TRBJ2-7
clone_size: .
cdr3_nt: TGTGCCAGCGCAGACTATTCCTACGAGCAGTACTTC
cdr3_aa: CASADYSYEQYF

d_call: .
v_call: TRBV19
j_call: TRBJ2-6
clone_size: .
cdr3_nt: TGTGCCAGTAGTATATCGGCCAGGGTAGTTTCTGGGGCCAACGTCCTGACTTTC
cdr3_aa: CASSISARVVSGANVLTF

d_call: TRBD1
v_call: TRBV4-2
j_call: TRBJ1-2
clone_size: .
cdr3_nt: TGTGCCAGCAGCCAAGATATGACAGGGGTTAGTAACTATGGCTACACCTTC
cdr3_aa: CASSQDMTGVSNYGYTF

d_call: TRBD2
v_call: TRBV4-1
j_call: TRBJ2-7
clone_size: few
cdr3_nt: TGCGCCAGCAGCCTTGAGGGACTAGCGAACGAGCAGTACTTC
cdr3_aa: CASSLEGLANEQYF